This T cell receptor (beta chain) was obtained from a study of shared clonotypes between healthy human individuals. V was pared by 4 bases and J by 4 bases, with 6 bases of the junction left unmatched. Germline CDR1 reads ENHRY; CDR2 reads SYGVKD. This CDR3 spans 16 amino acids. This table comes from immunoSEQ multiplex PCR, and its TCRdb copy is limited to in-frame clones, with some not included. This sample has millions of clones, with 85% to 95% found just once. The V call is TRBV10-3, the J call TRBJ2-6; 8 bases fit TRBD1. Material for sequencing was naive CD4+ T cells from PBMCs. As for subset: CD45RA+ positively selected. The TCR originated in a young man in good health. Some clones in this sample may be carry-over from other donors' samples. The CDR3, as DNA: TGTGCCATCAGTGCCCAGACAGGGGACGGGGCCAACGTCCTGACTTTC. Its protein product is CAISAQTGDGANVLTF.